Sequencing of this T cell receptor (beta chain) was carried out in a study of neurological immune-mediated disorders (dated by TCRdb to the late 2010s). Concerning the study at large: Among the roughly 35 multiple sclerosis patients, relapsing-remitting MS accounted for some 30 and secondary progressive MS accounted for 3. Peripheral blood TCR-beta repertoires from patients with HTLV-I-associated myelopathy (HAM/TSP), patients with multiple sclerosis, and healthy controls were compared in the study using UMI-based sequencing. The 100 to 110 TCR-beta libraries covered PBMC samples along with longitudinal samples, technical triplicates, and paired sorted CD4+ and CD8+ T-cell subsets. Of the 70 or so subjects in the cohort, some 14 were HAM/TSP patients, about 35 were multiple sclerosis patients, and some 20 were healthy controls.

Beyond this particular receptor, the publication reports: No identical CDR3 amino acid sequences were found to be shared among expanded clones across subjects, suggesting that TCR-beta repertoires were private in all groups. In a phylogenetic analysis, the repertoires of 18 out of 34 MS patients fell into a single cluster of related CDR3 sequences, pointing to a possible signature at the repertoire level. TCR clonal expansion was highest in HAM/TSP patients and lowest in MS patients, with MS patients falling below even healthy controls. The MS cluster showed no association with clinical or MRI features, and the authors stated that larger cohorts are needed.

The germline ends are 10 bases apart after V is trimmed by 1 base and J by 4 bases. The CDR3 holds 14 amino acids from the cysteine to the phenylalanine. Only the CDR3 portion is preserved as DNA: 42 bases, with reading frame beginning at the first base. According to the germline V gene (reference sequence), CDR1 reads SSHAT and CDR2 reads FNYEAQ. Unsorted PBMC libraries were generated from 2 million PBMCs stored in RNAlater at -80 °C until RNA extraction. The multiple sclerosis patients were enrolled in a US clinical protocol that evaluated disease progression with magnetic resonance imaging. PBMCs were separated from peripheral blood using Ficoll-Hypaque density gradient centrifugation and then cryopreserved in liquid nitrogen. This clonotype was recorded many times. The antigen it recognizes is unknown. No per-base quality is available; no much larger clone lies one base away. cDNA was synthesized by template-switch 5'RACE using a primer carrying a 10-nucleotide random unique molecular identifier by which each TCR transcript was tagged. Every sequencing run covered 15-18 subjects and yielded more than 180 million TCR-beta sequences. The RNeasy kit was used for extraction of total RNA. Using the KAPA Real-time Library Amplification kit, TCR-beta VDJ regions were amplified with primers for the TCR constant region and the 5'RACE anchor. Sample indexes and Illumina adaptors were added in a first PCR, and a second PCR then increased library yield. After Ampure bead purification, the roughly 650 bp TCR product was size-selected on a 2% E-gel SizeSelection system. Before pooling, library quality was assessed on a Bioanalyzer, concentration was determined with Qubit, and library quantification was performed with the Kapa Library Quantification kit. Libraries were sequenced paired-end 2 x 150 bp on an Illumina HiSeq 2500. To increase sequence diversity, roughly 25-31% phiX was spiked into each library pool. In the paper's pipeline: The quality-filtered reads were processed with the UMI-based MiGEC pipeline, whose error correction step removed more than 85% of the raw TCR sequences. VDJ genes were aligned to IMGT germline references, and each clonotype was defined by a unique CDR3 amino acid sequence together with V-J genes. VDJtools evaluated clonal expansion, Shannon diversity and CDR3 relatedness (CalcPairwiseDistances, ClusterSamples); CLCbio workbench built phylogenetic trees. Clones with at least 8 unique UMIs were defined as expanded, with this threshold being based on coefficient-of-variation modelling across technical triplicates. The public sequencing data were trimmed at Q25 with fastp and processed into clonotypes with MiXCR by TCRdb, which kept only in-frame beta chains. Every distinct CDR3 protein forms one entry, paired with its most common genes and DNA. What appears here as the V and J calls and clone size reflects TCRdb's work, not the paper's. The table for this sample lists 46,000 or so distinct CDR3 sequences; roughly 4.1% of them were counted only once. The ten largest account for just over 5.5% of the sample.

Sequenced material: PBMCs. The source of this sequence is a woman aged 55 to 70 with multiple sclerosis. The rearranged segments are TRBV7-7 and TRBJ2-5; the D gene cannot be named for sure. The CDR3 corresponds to CASSLDVAGETQYF. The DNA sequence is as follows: TGTGCCAGCAGCTTAGATGTAGCTGGAGAGACCCAGTACTTC.